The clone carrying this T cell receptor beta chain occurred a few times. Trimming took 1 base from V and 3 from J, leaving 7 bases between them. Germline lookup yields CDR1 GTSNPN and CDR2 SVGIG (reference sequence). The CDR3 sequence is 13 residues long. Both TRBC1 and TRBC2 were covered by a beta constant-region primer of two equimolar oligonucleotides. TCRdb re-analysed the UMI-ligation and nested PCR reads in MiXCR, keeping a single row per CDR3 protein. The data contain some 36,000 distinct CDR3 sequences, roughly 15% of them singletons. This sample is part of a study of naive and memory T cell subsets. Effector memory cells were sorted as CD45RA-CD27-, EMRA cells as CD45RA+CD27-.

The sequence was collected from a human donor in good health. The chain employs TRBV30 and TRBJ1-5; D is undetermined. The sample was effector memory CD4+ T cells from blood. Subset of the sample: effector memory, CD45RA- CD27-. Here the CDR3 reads CAWSENVNQPQHF. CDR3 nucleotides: TGTGCCTGGAGTGAGAACGTCAATCAGCCCCAGCATTTT.